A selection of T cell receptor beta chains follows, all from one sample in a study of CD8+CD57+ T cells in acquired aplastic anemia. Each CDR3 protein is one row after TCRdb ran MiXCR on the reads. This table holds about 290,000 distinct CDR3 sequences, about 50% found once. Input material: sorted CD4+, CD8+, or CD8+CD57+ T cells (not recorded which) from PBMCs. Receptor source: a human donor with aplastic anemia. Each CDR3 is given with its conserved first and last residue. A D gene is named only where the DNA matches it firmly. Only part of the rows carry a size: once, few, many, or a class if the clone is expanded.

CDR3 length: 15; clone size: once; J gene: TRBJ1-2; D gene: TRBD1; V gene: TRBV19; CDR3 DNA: TGTGCCAGTAGTCTCCGGACAGGGGGAGTCTATGGCTACACCTTC; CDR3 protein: CASSLRTGGVYGYTF
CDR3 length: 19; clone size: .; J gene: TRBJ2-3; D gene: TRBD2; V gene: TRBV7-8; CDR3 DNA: TGTGCCAGCAGCTTAGCTCTCGGACTAGCGGGAGGGTTCACAGATACGCAGTATTTT; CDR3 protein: CASSLALGLAGGFTDTQYF
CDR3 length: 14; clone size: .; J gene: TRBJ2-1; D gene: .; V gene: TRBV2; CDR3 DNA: TGTGCCAGCAGTCAAGAGAAAAATTCGATAGAGCAGTTCTTC; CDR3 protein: CASSQEKNSIEQFF
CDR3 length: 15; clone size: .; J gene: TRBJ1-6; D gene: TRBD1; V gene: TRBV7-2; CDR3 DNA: TGTGCCAGCAGCTCAAGACAGGGTGATAATTCACCCCTCCACTTT; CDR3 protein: CASSSRQGDNSPLHF
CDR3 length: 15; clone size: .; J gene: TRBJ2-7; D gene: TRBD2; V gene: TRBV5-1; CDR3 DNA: TGCGCCAGCAGCTTGCTTAGCGGGAGTATCTACGAGCAGTACTTC; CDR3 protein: CASSLLSGSIYEQYF
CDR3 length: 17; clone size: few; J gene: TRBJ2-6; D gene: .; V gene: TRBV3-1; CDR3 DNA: TGTGCCAGCAGCTACGCTAGATTTAGCTCTGGGGCCAACGTCCTGACTTTC; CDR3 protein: CASSYARFSSGANVLTF
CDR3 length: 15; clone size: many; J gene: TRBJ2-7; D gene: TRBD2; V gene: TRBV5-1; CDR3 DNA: TGCGCCAGCAGCTTGGCCGCGGGGGATCACTACGAGCAGTACTTC; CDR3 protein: CASSLAAGDHYEQYF
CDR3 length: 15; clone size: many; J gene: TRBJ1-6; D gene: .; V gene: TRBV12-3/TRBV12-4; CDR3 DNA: TGTGCCAGCAGTCCAGGGGAGCTGTATAATTCACCCCTCCACTTT; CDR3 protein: CASSPGELYNSPLHF
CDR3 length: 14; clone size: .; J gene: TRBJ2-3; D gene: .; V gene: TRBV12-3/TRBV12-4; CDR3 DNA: TGTGCCAGCCGGGGGGCAGGGGGCCCGCGTACGCAGTATTTT; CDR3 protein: CASRGAGGPRTQYF
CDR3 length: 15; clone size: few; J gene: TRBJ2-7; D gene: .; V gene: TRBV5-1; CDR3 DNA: TGCGCCAGCAGCTTGGGCAGTCAGGGAAACTACGAGCAGTACTTC; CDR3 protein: CASSLGSQGNYEQYF
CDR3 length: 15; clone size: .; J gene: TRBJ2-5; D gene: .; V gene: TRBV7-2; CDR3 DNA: TGTGCCACCAGTGAGACAAGGGGTGCCCAAGAGACCCAGTACTTC; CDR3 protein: CATSETRGAQETQYF
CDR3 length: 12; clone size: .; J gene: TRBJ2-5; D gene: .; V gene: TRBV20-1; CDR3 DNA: TGCAGTGCTAGAGATGGGCGGGAGACCCAGTACTTC; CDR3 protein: CSARDGRETQYF
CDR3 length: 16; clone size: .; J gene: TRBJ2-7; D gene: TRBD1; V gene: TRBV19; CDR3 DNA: TGTGCCAGTAGTATAAGCCCCGGGACAGTAACCTACGAGCAGTACTTC; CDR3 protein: CASSISPGTVTYEQYF
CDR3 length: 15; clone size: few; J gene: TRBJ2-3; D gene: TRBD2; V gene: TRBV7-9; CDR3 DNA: TGTGCCAGCAGCTTTAGCGGGGGGAGCACAGATACGCAGTATTTT; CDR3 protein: CASSFSGGSTDTQYF
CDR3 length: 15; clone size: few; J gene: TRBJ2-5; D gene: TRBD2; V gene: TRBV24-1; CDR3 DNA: TGTGCCACCAGTGATCCTCCCGGGGGGAAAGAGACCCAGTACTTC; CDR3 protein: CATSDPPGGKETQYF
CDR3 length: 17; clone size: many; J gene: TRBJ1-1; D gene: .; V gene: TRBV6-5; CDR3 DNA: TGTGCCAGCAGTTACTCGAAGGCGGGGCCGGGGGACACTGAAGCTTTCTTT; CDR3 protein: CASSYSKAGPGDTEAFF
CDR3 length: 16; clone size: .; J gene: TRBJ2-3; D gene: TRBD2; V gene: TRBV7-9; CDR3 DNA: TGTGCCAGCACGGTACCGGGTAGCGGGTCGGGGGATACGCAGTATTTT; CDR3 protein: CASTVPGSGSGDTQYF
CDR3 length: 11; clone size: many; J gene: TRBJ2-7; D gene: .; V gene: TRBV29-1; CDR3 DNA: TGCAGCGTTACCAGCTCCTACGAGCAGTACTTC; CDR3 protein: CSVTSSYEQYF